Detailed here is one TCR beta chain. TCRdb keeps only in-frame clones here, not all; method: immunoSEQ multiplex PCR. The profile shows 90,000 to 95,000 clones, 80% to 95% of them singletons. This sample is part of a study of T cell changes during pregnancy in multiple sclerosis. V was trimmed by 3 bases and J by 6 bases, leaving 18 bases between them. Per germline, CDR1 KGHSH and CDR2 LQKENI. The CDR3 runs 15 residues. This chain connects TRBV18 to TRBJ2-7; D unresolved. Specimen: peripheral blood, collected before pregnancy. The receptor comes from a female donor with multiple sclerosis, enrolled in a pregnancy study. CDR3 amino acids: CASSPSSKVGGEQYF. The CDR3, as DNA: TGTGCCAGCTCACCGTCGAGCAAAGTTGGTGGCGAGCAGTACTTC.